This TCR beta chain was retrieved from a study of cytomegalovirus exposure and HLA in healthy donors. J lost 2 bases, V lost 7 bases, and 7 bases had no gene match. Germline V gene lookup returns CDR1 MDHEN and CDR2 SYDVKM. This CDR3 spans 15 amino acids. Those who donated were healthy bone marrow donors. This clone has just one count. Its target is not known. A multiplex PCR was run with 60 Vbeta primers and 13 Jbeta primers. Measured with immunoSEQ multiplex PCR; TCRdb has only the in-frame clones, and not every one. Of 190,000 or so clones in the sample, roughly 80% were seen once. The study's findings and limits: Some V segments could not be told apart, so they were left out, TRBV6-2 and TRBV6-3 among them. TCR beta chain V- and J-gene trimming was linked, in a later analysis, to a missense variant in DCLRE1C.

This receptor was obtained from a man between 50 and 59 years old in good health and CMV-seronegative. The rearrangement joins TRBV28 to TRBJ1-2; TRBD1 matches 10 bases. The specimen was PBMCs. CDR3 DNA sequence: TGTGCCAGCACCTCGACAGGGGGCTCCAACTATGGCTACACCTTC. Translating gives CASTSTGGSNYGYTF.